This note documents a single T cell receptor beta chain sequence. Sequencing used immunoSEQ multiplex PCR; TCRdb keeps in-frame clones, though not all of them. Counted here are 65,000 to 80,000 clones, 93% occurring once; the ten biggest clones make up 2.5%. The sample belongs to a study of T cell changes during pregnancy in multiple sclerosis. From germline, CDR1 is SEHNR and CDR2 FQNEAQ (reference sequence). The CDR3 contains 13 residues. Trimming removed 7 bases from V and 2 bases from J; junction bases left unmatched: 5. The chain has TRBV7-9 and TRBJ2-7; 7 bases match TRBD1. The sequences come from peripheral blood, collected in the second trimester of pregnancy. The sequence was obtained from a female donor with multiple sclerosis, enrolled in a pregnancy study. The CDR3 loop is CASTPGQPYEQYF. The CDR3 bases are TGTGCCAGCACCCCGGGACAGCCCTACGAGCAGTACTTC.